These T cell receptor beta chains were read from a single sample in a study of T cell responses to AZD1222 COVID-19 vaccine. Sequenced by immunoSEQ multiplex PCR; TCRdb stores in-frame clones only, minus some. Here the sample spans tens of thousands of clones, 84% being singletons. The source material was peripheral blood, sampled on day 0 of AZD1222 vaccination. These receptors originate from an adult in good health. The CDR3 runs from the conserved cysteine through the conserved F or W. Fields, in order: V gene, D gene, J gene, clone size, CDR3 protein, CDR3 DNA. The D gene is left open where the match is weak. Clone size is stated in some rows and not others, as once, few, many or a class when expanded.

V gene: TRBV4-1
D gene: TRBD1
J gene: TRBJ1-2
clone size: .
CDR3 protein: CASSPLQGAAGYTF
CDR3 DNA: TGCGCCAGCAGCCCCCTGCAGGGGGCGGCTGGCTACACCTTC

V gene: TRBV7-2
D gene: .
J gene: TRBJ2-5
clone size: .
CDR3 protein: CASSPMSWGAETQYF
CDR3 DNA: TGTGCCAGCAGCCCGATGTCCTGGGGAGCAGAGACCCAGTACTTC

V gene: TRBV12-3/TRBV12-4
D gene: .
J gene: TRBJ1-2
clone size: .
CDR3 protein: CASGGGRLYGYTF
CDR3 DNA: TGTGCCAGCGGTGGGGGTAGGCTCTATGGCTACACCTTC

V gene: TRBV10-3
D gene: .
J gene: TRBJ1-5
clone size: .
CDR3 protein: CAISESAGVNQPQHF
CDR3 DNA: TGTGCCATCAGTGAGTCGGCCGGCGTGAATCAGCCCCAGCATTTT

V gene: TRBV28
D gene: .
J gene: TRBJ1-4
clone size: .
CDR3 protein: CASRNAGTNEKLFF
CDR3 DNA: TGTGCCAGCAGAAATGCGGGGACTAATGAAAAACTGTTTTTT

V gene: TRBV4-1
D gene: TRBD1
J gene: TRBJ2-4
clone size: .
CDR3 protein: CASSLVLTGGLNIQYF
CDR3 DNA: TGCGCCAGCAGCCTAGTCCTTACAGGGGGCCTGAACATTCAGTACTTC

V gene: TRBV11-3
D gene: .
J gene: TRBJ1-4
clone size: .
CDR3 protein: CASSARAENAKLFF
CDR3 DNA: TGTGCCAGCAGCGCCCGGGCCGAGAACGCCAAACTGTTTTTT

V gene: TRBV27
D gene: .
J gene: TRBJ2-6
clone size: few
CDR3 protein: CASSLVLKGRQSSSGANVLTF
CDR3 DNA: TGTGCCAGCAGTTTAGTGCTTAAGGGACGGCAATCTTCCTCTGGGGCCAACGTCCTGACTTTC

V gene: TRBV29-1
D gene: .
J gene: TRBJ1-3
clone size: .
CDR3 protein: CSVDDGNTIYF
CDR3 DNA: TGCAGCGTTGACGATGGAAACACCATATATTTT

V gene: TRBV5-6
D gene: .
J gene: TRBJ2-1
clone size: .
CDR3 protein: CASSRAVYNEQFF
CDR3 DNA: TGTGCCAGCAGCCGGGCGGTCTACAATGAGCAGTTCTTC

V gene: TRBV18
D gene: TRBD1
J gene: TRBJ1-5
clone size: .
CDR3 protein: CASSTQGAGEPQHF
CDR3 DNA: TGTGCCAGCTCAACACAGGGGGCGGGGGAGCCCCAGCATTTT

V gene: TRBV4-3
D gene: TRBD1
J gene: TRBJ2-3
clone size: .
CDR3 protein: CASSAHSGTGATDTQYF
CDR3 DNA: TGCGCCAGCAGCGCTCATTCCGGGACAGGGGCCACAGATACGCAGTATTTT

V gene: TRBV18
D gene: .
J gene: TRBJ2-1
clone size: few
CDR3 protein: CASSPWTGLSGRNNEQFF
CDR3 DNA: TGTGCCAGCTCACCCTGGACAGGGTTGAGCGGGAGGAACAATGAGCAGTTCTTC

V gene: TRBV11-3
D gene: .
J gene: TRBJ2-1
clone size: .
CDR3 protein: CASSPGLGSYNEQFF
CDR3 DNA: TGTGCCAGCAGCCCGGGACTCGGGTCCTACAATGAGCAGTTCTTC

V gene: TRBV27
D gene: .
J gene: TRBJ2-7
clone size: once
CDR3 protein: CASSAHRGNEQYF
CDR3 DNA: TGTGCCAGCAGTGCCCACCGGGGAAACGAGCAGTACTTC

V gene: TRBV20-1
D gene: TRBD1
J gene: TRBJ1-5
clone size: .
CDR3 protein: CSAGGTVLPLSNQPQHF
CDR3 DNA: TGCAGTGCTGGTGGGACAGTTCTCCCTCTAAGCAATCAGCCCCAGCATTTT

V gene: TRBV7-2
D gene: TRBD1
J gene: TRBJ1-2
clone size: .
CDR3 protein: CASRRTGYNYGYTF
CDR3 DNA: TGTGCCAGCAGGCGGACAGGGTACAACTATGGCTACACCTTC

V gene: TRBV6-1
D gene: TRBD2
J gene: TRBJ2-5
clone size: .
CDR3 protein: CASSEPPSGTGETQYF
CDR3 DNA: TGTGCCAGCAGTGAACCCCCTAGCGGGACCGGGGAGACCCAGTACTTC

V gene: TRBV13
D gene: TRBD2
J gene: TRBJ2-1
clone size: .
CDR3 protein: CASSLGLAGGSPYNEQFF
CDR3 DNA: TGTGCCAGCAGCTTGGGACTAGCGGGAGGGTCCCCCTACAATGAGCAGTTCTTC

V gene: TRBV6-4
D gene: .
J gene: TRBJ1-6
clone size: .
CDR3 protein: CASSDEWGSPLHF
CDR3 DNA: TGTGCCAGCAGTGACGAGTGGGGGTCACCCCTCCACTTT